This TCR beta chain was identified in a study of read filtering for tumor transcriptome and immune sequencing. From about 400 ng of RNA, a library with molecular barcoded alpha/delta and beta/gamma adaptors was made. TCRdb used MiXCR to reprocess the reads, holding one entry per CDR3 protein. The repertoire has roughly 90,000 distinct CDR3 sequences, 20% to 25% of them found once; the top ten carry roughly an eighth. The germline V gene encodes CDR1 SGHTA and CDR2 FQGNSA. Trimming cost V 5 bases and J 7 bases; bases outside gene matches: 7. The CDR3 contains 14 residues. The origin of this receptor is a donor at least 40 years old with multiple myeloma. Sequencing used a population of CD138-negative cells sorted from bone marrow. The V and J genes are TRBV7-2 and TRBJ1-4, with TRBD1 identical over 7 bases. CDR3 bases: TGTGCCAGCAGCCGAAGGGGGCGGGGTGAAAAACTGTTTTTT. Translating it yields CASSRRGRGEKLFF.